A selection of T cell receptor beta chains follows, all from one sample in a study of T cells in Graves' hyperthyroidism and ophthalmopathy. Each CDR3 protein gets one entry after TCRdb re-called the multiplex PCR reads with MiXCR. The sample has 650,000 to 700,000 distinct CDR3 sequences, around 15% seen once; the top ten hold roughly a sixth. Specimen: blood. The receptors were gathered from a man aged 50-59 years with Graves' hyperthyroidism. Each CDR3 is given with its conserved first and last residue. A D gene is named only where the DNA matches it firmly. Not every row has a clone size; where given, it reads once, few, many or a size class.

j_call | d_call | clone_size | v_call | cdr3_aa | cdr3_nt
TRBJ1-2 | TRBD1 | many | TRBV2 | CASRDREVFGYTF | TGTGCCAGCAGGGACAGGGAGGTTTTTGGCTACACCTTC
TRBJ1-1 | . | . | TRBV5-1 | CASSYKDRNTEAFF | TGCGCCAGCAGCTATAAGGACAGGAACACTGAAGCTTTCTTT
TRBJ2-1 | TRBD2 | few | TRBV3-1 | CASSQDLAEYNEQFF | TGTGCCAGCAGCCAAGACCTAGCGGAGTACAATGAGCAGTTCTTC
TRBJ2-7 | TRBD1 | many | TRBV28 | CASSSWTGGLSYEQYF | TGTGCCAGCAGTTCATGGACAGGGGGACTCTCCTACGAGCAGTACTTC
TRBJ2-1 | TRBD2 | . | TRBV5-4 | CASRLSGRAVNEQFF | TGTGCCAGCAGACTTAGCGGGAGGGCCGTTAATGAGCAGTTCTTC
TRBJ2-1 | . | few | TRBV4-1 | CASSGASSRNEQFF | TGCGCCAGTTCTGGCGCTAGCTCGAGGAATGAGCAGTTCTTC
TRBJ1-5 | . | many | TRBV28 | CASRLTGRNSNQPQHF | TGTGCCAGCCGTCTGACCGGCAGAAATAGCAATCAGCCCCAGCATTTT
TRBJ2-7 | . | many | TRBV30 | CAWSLRRGFPYEQYF | TGTGCCTGGAGTCTTCGCAGGGGATTTCCCTACGAGCAGTACTTC
TRBJ1-2 | . | many | TRBV4-1 | CASSQDPGMNYGYTF | TGCGCCAGCAGCCAAGACCCAGGGATGAACTATGGCTACACCTTC
TRBJ2-3 | TRBD1 | few | TRBV7-9 | CASSSGTGGVTDTQYF | TGTGCCAGCAGCTCCGGGACAGGGGGCGTCACAGATACGCAGTATTTT
TRBJ2-1 | TRBD2 | . | TRBV24-1 | CATSDSTSTDSYNEQFF | TGTGCCACCAGTGATTCGACTAGCACCGACTCCTACAATGAGCAGTTCTTC
TRBJ1-5 | . | . | TRBV15 | CATSRDPLFAGSNQPQHF | TGTGCCACCAGCAGAGACCCCCTTTTTGCAGGGAGTAATCAGCCCCAGCATTTT
TRBJ2-1 | . | many | TRBV2 | CASSFGIDNEQFF | TGTGCCAGCAGCTTCGGGATCGACAATGAGCAGTTCTTC
TRBJ2-7 | . | many | TRBV11-2 | CASSSTAGTENSEQYF | TGTGCCAGCAGCTCTACAGCCGGGACCGAGAACTCCGAGCAGTACTTC
TRBJ1-3 | TRBD1 | . | TRBV24-1 | CATSDSGQGDGNTIYF | TGTGCCACCAGTGATTCTGGACAGGGCGATGGAAACACCATATATTTT
TRBJ1-2 | . | many | TRBV19 | CASSITASSYGYTF | TGTGCCAGTAGTATAACGGCCTCATCTTATGGCTACACCTTC
TRBJ2-1 | TRBD2 | . | TRBV6-2/TRBV6-3 | CASSYSRDTGTSENEQFF | TGTGCCAGCAGTTACTCGAGGGACACCGGGACTAGCGAAAATGAGCAGTTCTTC
TRBJ2-1 | TRBD2 | few | TRBV27 | CASCPGTSSNEQFF | TGTGCCAGCTGCCCCGGGACTAGCTCGAATGAGCAGTTCTTC
TRBJ2-3 | TRBD2 | few | TRBV10-3 | CAISESGLAGPTDTQYF | TGTGCCATCAGTGAGAGTGGACTAGCGGGACCCACAGATACGCAGTATTTT
TRBJ1-1 | . | many | TRBV19 | CASSISGYTEAFF | TGTGCCAGTAGTATAAGTGGGTACACTGAAGCTTTCTTT
TRBJ1-1 | . | many | TRBV18 | CASSPAGGYNEAFF | TGTGCCAGCTCACCCGCGGGTGGGTACAATGAAGCTTTCTTT
TRBJ1-4 | . | many | TRBV27 | CASSLLHRQRNEKLFF | TGTGCCAGCAGTTTATTGCACCGGCAGAGAAATGAAAAACTGTTTTTT
TRBJ2-5 | . | many | TRBV2 | CASSYRSQETQYF | TGTGCCAGCAGCTATAGGTCCCAAGAGACCCAGTACTTC
TRBJ2-2 | TRBD2 | . | TRBV20-1 | CSAWLREAGELFF | TGCAGTGCTTGGCTCCGGGAGGCCGGGGAGCTGTTTTTT
TRBJ2-2 | TRBD2 | . | TRBV18 | CASSPGLAGERGELFF | TGTGCCAGCTCACCGGGACTAGCGGGAGAGCGCGGGGAGCTGTTTTTT
TRBJ2-5 | . | few | TRBV2 | CASSGALGPVEETQYF | TGTGCCAGCAGTGGGGCTCTAGGGCCGGTGGAAGAGACCCAGTACTTC
TRBJ1-2 | . | many | TRBV30 | CAWSVPRRAGYTF | TGTGCCTGGAGTGTACCAAGACGAGCTGGCTACACCTTC
TRBJ2-5 | . | many | TRBV12-3/TRBV12-4 | CASSSETQYF | TGTGCCAGCAGTTCTGAGACCCAGTACTTC
TRBJ2-7 | . | . | TRBV19 | CASSIDWPVYEQYF | TGTGCCAGTAGTATAGATTGGCCAGTTTACGAGCAGTACTTC
TRBJ1-2 | TRBD1 | . | TRBV6-1 | CASRALPGTGLDYGYTF | TGTGCCAGCAGGGCCTTACCCGGGACAGGGCTCGACTATGGCTACACCTTC
TRBJ2-3 | . | . | TRBV29-1 | CSVEESSTDTQYF | TGCAGCGTTGAGGAGTCGAGTACAGATACGCAGTATTTT
TRBJ2-3 | . | many | TRBV3-1 | CASSQDLHRSTDTQYF | TGTGCCAGCAGCCAAGATTTGCACAGGAGCACAGATACGCAGTATTTT
TRBJ2-7 | . | . | TRBV30 | CAWSWQVATYEQYF | TGTGCCTGGAGTTGGCAGGTGGCCACCTACGAGCAGTACTTC
TRBJ1-3 | TRBD1 | . | TRBV5-4 | CASSLGRQGDTIYF | TGTGCCAGCAGCTTGGGGCGCCAGGGGGACACCATATATTTT
TRBJ1-2 | . | few | TRBV27 | CASKRFGTDYGYTF | TGTGCCAGCAAGCGATTTGGGACGGACTATGGCTACACCTTC
TRBJ2-3 | TRBD2 | . | TRBV6-1 | CASSPTLAGGPTDTQYF | TGTGCCAGCAGTCCTACTTTGGCGGGAGGGCCCACAGATACGCAGTATTTT
TRBJ2-2 | . | few | TRBV27 | CASSLPGGELFF | TGTGCCAGCAGTCTCCCGGGCGGGGAGCTGTTTTTT
TRBJ1-2 | . | many | TRBV12-3/TRBV12-4 | CASSLVDRFSYGYTF | TGTGCCAGCAGTTTGGTGGACCGATTCTCCTATGGCTACACCTTC
TRBJ1-3 | TRBD1 | many | TRBV19 | CASSTRDSGNTIYF | TGTGCCAGTAGTACTCGGGACAGCGGAAACACCATATATTTT
TRBJ2-1 | TRBD2 | few | TRBV5-1 | CASSLDGTSLYNEQFF | TGCGCCAGCAGCTTGGACGGGACTAGCCTTTACAATGAGCAGTTCTTC
TRBJ2-5 | TRBD1 | many | TRBV7-3 | CASSQTGVGETQYF | TGTGCCAGCAGCCAGACAGGGGTAGGAGAGACCCAGTACTTC
TRBJ2-3 | TRBD2 | . | TRBV7-9 | CASSLIAGPTDTQYF | TGTGCCAGCAGCCTGATAGCGGGTCCCACAGATACGCAGTATTTT
TRBJ1-4 | TRBD1 | many | TRBV2 | CASSPRGNRGRTGEKLFF | TGTGCCAGCAGTCCCCGCGGGAACAGGGGGCGCACGGGTGAAAAACTGTTTTTT
TRBJ1-1 | . | . | TRBV29-1 | CSASSQITEAFF | TGCAGCGCTTCCTCGCAGATCACTGAAGCTTTCTTT
TRBJ2-3 | TRBD1 | . | TRBV7-8 | CASSYPRDRDYTDTQYF | TGTGCCAGCAGCTACCCCCGGGACAGGGATTACACAGATACGCAGTATTTT
TRBJ2-2 | . | many | TRBV10-1 | CASSESVLGGTGELFF | TGCGCCAGCAGTGAGTCGGTTCTAGGGGGCACCGGGGAGCTGTTTTTT
TRBJ2-3 | TRBD2 | many | TRBV5-1 | CASSQIVGGGSTDTQYF | TGCGCCAGCAGCCAGATCGTCGGGGGAGGGAGCACAGATACGCAGTATTTT
TRBJ2-3 | TRBD2 | many | TRBV11-2 | CASSIAGWADTQYF | TGTGCCAGCAGTATAGCGGGGTGGGCAGATACGCAGTATTTT
TRBJ2-1 | TRBD2 | many | TRBV27 | CASSLKGTSGYNEQFF | TGTGCCAGCAGTTTGAAAGGGACTAGCGGATACAATGAGCAGTTCTTC
TRBJ1-1 | . | many | TRBV30 | CAWSVRGGVIAFF | TGTGCCTGGAGTGTACGTGGAGGGGTTATTGCTTTCTTT
TRBJ1-3 | TRBD1 | many | TRBV11-2 | CASSPLDRDSGNTIYF | TGTGCCAGCAGCCCATTAGACAGGGACTCTGGAAACACCATATATTTT
TRBJ2-7 | . | . | TRBV20-1 | CSPIQGMIYEQYF | TGCAGTCCGATACAGGGAATGATCTACGAGCAGTACTTC
TRBJ1-1 | . | few | TRBV3-1 | CASSQKGGGNTEAFF | TGTGCCAGCAGCCAAAAAGGGGGTGGTAACACTGAAGCTTTCTTT
TRBJ2-1 | . | few | TRBV6-2/TRBV6-3 | CASSYLTSYNEQFF | TGTGCCAGCAGTTACTTGACTAGCTACAATGAGCAGTTCTTC
TRBJ2-5 | TRBD1 | . | TRBV11-2 | CASSSFWDRGAETQYF | TGTGCCAGCAGCTCATTTTGGGACAGGGGTGCCGAGACCCAGTACTTC
TRBJ2-7 | TRBD1 | many | TRBV6-5 | CASSYGTGGYEQYF | TGTGCCAGCAGTTACGGGACAGGGGGCTACGAGCAGTACTTC